Given below is one T cell receptor beta chain in context. The antigen is unknown. These data belong to a study of T cell responses to AZD1222 COVID-19 vaccine. This CDR3 comprises 13 residues. After removal of 7 bases from V and 3 bases from J, the junction contained 3 bases not matched to a gene. CDR1 is LNHDA and CDR2 is SQIVND in the germline V gene (reference sequence). Generated by immunoSEQ multiplex PCR, the TCRdb table keeps only in-frame clones and is missing some. Of nearly 110,000 clones detected, around nine tenths appear once; the ten largest clones hold less than 25%. Whole-study results and caveats: Breadth and depth of Spike-specific TCRs rose after two AZD1222 doses. Clonal diversity may have been underestimated in mostly white British donors. Only five or six AZD1222 recipients tested seropositive at baseline. Regions 160-218 and 743-854 dominated among vaccine-associated CD4 TCRs spanning spike.

The source was peripheral blood, collected on day 0 of AZD1222 vaccination. The sequence was collected from an adult in good health. V usage is TRBV19 and J usage is TRBJ1-2; 9 bases map to TRBD1. The CDR3 nucleotides read TGTGCCAGTAAGGGGACAGGGTACTATGGCTACACCTTC. This sequence encodes CASKGTGYYGYTF.